This T cell receptor (beta chain) was documented in a study of blood T cell repertoires in COVID-19. Study details: The origin of the acute and convalescent COVID-19 samples was the United States, Italy and Spain. PBMCs, B-cell-depleted T cells, or T cells provided the cDNA or gDNA that made up the material.

In the original workflow: Estimation of nucleated cell counts was performed using reference gene primer amplification. The data were produced by immunoSEQ multiplex PCR, yet TCRdb's version contains in-frame clones alone and is incomplete. V, J and clone size were drawn from that table, and D and trimming were deduced from the DNA. The sample lists some 150,000 clones, 70% to 90% occurring once. This CDR3 is 14 amino acids long. Germline V gene lookup returns CDR1 MNHEY and CDR2 SMNVEV (reference sequence). V lost 8 bases, J lost 6 bases, and 7 bases stayed unmatched. The chain is built from TRBV27 and TRBJ2-3; 11 bases agree with TRBD2. The receptor was derived from a man in his sixties with active or convalescent COVID-19. The sequencing input was peripheral blood. The DNA of the CDR3 is TGTGCCAGCGGGGCTAGCGGGAGGTTGGATACGCAGTATTTT. Translation gives CASGASGRLDTQYF.